The source of this T cell receptor beta chain is a study of T cell changes during pregnancy in multiple sclerosis. Germline V gene sequence: CDR1 LGHNA, CDR2 YSLEER. Trimming left V 0 bases short and J 4 bases short, with 12 bases between. The CDR3 runs 16 residues. Clones were read by immunoSEQ multiplex PCR, and TCRdb kept only the in-frame ones, dropping some. The sample carries over 25,000 clones, roughly 89% recorded once. Specimen: CD8+ T cells from peripheral blood mononuclear cells, collected in the second trimester of pregnancy. The chain employs TRBV4-3 and TRBJ1-4; TRBD1 is a possible D gene (5 bases). The source is a female donor in good health, enrolled as a control in a pregnancy study. The CDR3 DNA follows: TGCGCCAGCAGCCAAGATACGACAGTATTTAATGAAAAACTGTTTTTT. Translation gives CASSQDTTVFNEKLFF.